This record covers a single T cell receptor (beta chain). This sample is drawn from a study of blood T cell repertoires in COVID-19. Study background: PBMCs, B-cell-depleted T cells, or T cells provided the cDNA or gDNA that made up the material.

Methods used by the authors: Estimation of nucleated cell counts relied on the amplification of reference gene primers. TCRdb keeps only in-frame clones here, not all; method: immunoSEQ multiplex PCR. V and J calls plus clone size are reproduced from that table; the DNA served to infer D and trimming. This sample has some 120,000 clones, with around four fifths found just once. This CDR3 comprises 14 residues. The V end was cut by 9 bases, the J end by 4 bases, with 17 bases between. From germline, CDR1 is SGHRS and CDR2 YFSETQ. This receptor was obtained from a human donor in a cohort sampled during active COVID-19. The sequencing sample was made of peripheral blood. V usage is TRBV5-1 and J usage is TRBJ2-1; TRBD2 might be the D (6 bases). CDR3 sequence: CATRTWGTYNEQFF. The CDR3 nucleotides read TGCGCCACCCGGACTTGGGGGACTTACAATGAGCAGTTCTTC.